This T cell receptor beta chain was found in a study of radiation and T cells in renal cell carcinoma. Sequencing used immunoSEQ multiplex PCR; TCRdb keeps in-frame clones, though not all of them. The table has 120,000 to 150,000 clones, roughly 90% seen once. There are 19 residues in the CDR3. V lost 0 bases, J lost 0 bases, and 19 bases lay in between. Germline CDR1 and CDR2: SGHRS and YFSETQ. As for time point: baseline pretreatment blood. The treatment was: 15 Gy SBRT to primary tumor, nephrectomy 4 weeks later. The V call is TRBV5-1, the J call TRBJ1-5; no clear D. This TCR was sampled from a woman aged 65 to 85 with renal cell carcinoma. The input for sequencing was blood, taken from a patient whose treatment included radiotherapy and nephrectomy. This CDR3 is CASSLAGQRDPISNQPQHF. The CDR3 nucleotides are TGCGCCAGCAGCTTGGCTGGGCAGAGAGACCCGATTAGCAATCAGCCCCAGCATTTT.